Listed here are 15 T cell receptor delta chains from one sample, sequenced in a study of gamma-delta T cells after stem cell transplantation. TCRdb reanalyzed the RT-PCR reads using CATT. The table records 2,500 to 3,500 delta-chain clones, 3.5% to 5% of them present only once. Sequencing used gamma-delta T cells. The receptors stem from a human donor. It is not recorded whose cells these are; they may come from a transplant donor.

This sequence joins TRDV2 and TRDJ1; D may be TRDD3 (6 bases). The CDR3 extends over 24 amino acids. Between the trimmed V and J ends, which lost 3 bases and 0 bases, there was a span of 40 bases. Germline loops: CDR1 GEAIGNYY, CDR2 EKD. The CDR3 DNA reads as TGTGCCTGTGACTCCGTAATGGACAGGGGGAACTCCCCAAGGGGAATTGATAACACCGATAAACTCATCTTT. It translates to CACDSVMDRGNSPRGIDNTDKLIF.

This chain links TRDV2 with TRDJ3, with TRDD3 as a possible D gene (6 bases). CDR1 is GEAIGNYY and CDR2 is EKD in the germline V gene. The CDR3 consists of 19 residues. V gave up 0 bases and J gave up 0 bases, with 14 bases separating them. CDR3 DNA: TGTGCCTGTGACACCCTCCTGGGGACAAGCTCCTGGGACACCCGACAGATGTTTTTC. Amino acids: CACDTLLGTSSWDTRQMFF.

This clone was recorded a few times. One base separates it from a far larger clone, so it is likely a read error. The chain links TRDV2 to TRDJ2, with TRDD3 matching over 12 bases. Per germline, CDR1 GEAIGNYY and CDR2 EKD. V was clipped by 3 bases and J by 4 bases; unmatched bases: 8. The CDR3 length is 17 residues. This CDR3 reads CACDRLLGDTETAQLFF. Written as DNA, the CDR3 is TGTGCCTGTGACCGATTACTGGGGGATACCGAGACAGCACAACTCTTCTTT.

Of note for this clone: The protein given by TCRdb reflects a much larger clone and differs at residue 12 from this DNA's translation, likely from a read error; the protein shown is the DNA's translation. The chain employs TRDV2 and TRDJ1; a possible D gene is TRDD3 (6 bases). CDR1 is GEAIGNYY and CDR2 is EKD in the germline V gene. The CDR3 has 18 amino acids. Between the trimmed V and J ends, which lost 1 base and 4 bases, there was a span of 24 bases. CDR3 nucleotides: TGTGCCTGTGACACGTTGCCTACCTCCTGGATACCCAACGATAAACTCATCTTT. Protein sequence: CACDTLPTSWIPNDKLIF.

This clone was seen more than once but under ten times. The genes are TRDV2 and TRDJ1; 11 nucleotides match TRDD3. Trimming cost V 0 bases and J 0 bases; bases outside gene matches: 14. Germline V lookup: CDR1 GEAIGNYY, CDR2 EKD. CDR3 length: 20 residues. CDR3 amino acids: CACDTVGAGGYNTYTDKLIF. DNA of the CDR3: TGTGCCTGTGACACCGTAGGTGCTGGGGGATACAATACGTACACCGATAAACTCATCTTT.

This clone counts as medium-sized. This chain connects TRDV2 to TRDJ1; D may be TRDD3 (5 bases). This CDR3 comprises 18 residues. The germline V gene encodes CDR1 GEAIGNYY and CDR2 EKD. The germline V and J ends were trimmed by 2 bases and 0 bases, with 21 bases remaining between them. CDR3: CACDNIVGNGENTDKLIF. DNA for the CDR3: TGTGCCTGTGACAATATTGTAGGGAACGGGGAGAACACCGATAAACTCATCTTT.

This clone is judged medium-sized (0.01 to 0.1%). The chain is built from TRDV2 and TRDJ1; TRDD3 agrees at 9 bases. Germline assignment: CDR1 GEAIGNYY and CDR2 EKD. CDR3 length: 19 amino acids. J was trimmed by 1 base and V by 4 bases; bases with no gene match: 18. The CDR3 coding sequence is TGTGCCTGTGATAAACTTACTGGGGGAGGCCTCACTGGCACCGATAAACTCATCTTT. This sequence encodes CACDKLTGGGLTGTDKLIF.

This clone was seen more than once but under ten times. Here the CDR3 DNA reads TGTGCCTGTGACGGGGTACTGGGGGATAAAGGGTTCACCGATAAACTCATCTTT. It codes for CACDGVLGDKGFTDKLIF. The chain uses TRDV2 and TRDJ1, with 11 nucleotides matching TRDD3. Germline V gene sequence: CDR1 GEAIGNYY, CDR2 EKD. The CDR3 extends over 18 amino acids. Trimming took 3 bases from V and 1 from J; bases not matched to a gene: 12.

This clone was found a few times. The J gene is TRDJ1, the V gene TRDV1; 10 nucleotides match TRDD3. V was clipped by 4 bases and J by 1 base; unmatched bases: 24. The length of the CDR3 is 22 residues. The germline V gene has CDR1 TSWWSYY and CDR2 QGS. The CDR3 reads CALGGPLLPAVDWGMSTDKLIF. DNA of the CDR3: TGTGCTCTTGGGGGGCCCTTACTCCCTGCGGTTGACTGGGGGATGTCCACCGATAAACTCATCTTT.

Regarding this clone: A read error likely explains this, since a far larger clone differs by one base. Other DNA sequences in this sample translate to the same CDR3. The rearrangement links TRDV2 to TRDJ1; D might be TRDD3 (5 bases). Trimming cost V 0 bases and J 2 bases, with 15 bases left between them. Germline V gene lookup returns CDR1 GEAIGNYY and CDR2 EKD. The CDR3 covers 16 residues. DNA for the CDR3: TGTGCCTGTGACACCATAATGAGGAGGGGAACCGATAAACTCATCTTT. This gives the protein CACDTIMRRGTDKLIF.

Concerning this clone itself: This may come from a read error, since a much larger clone is one base off. Other DNA sequences in this specimen translate into the identical CDR3. CDR3 in amino acids: CACDTVGQHHLERLTAQLFF. The CDR3, as DNA: TGTGCCTGCGACACCGTAGGCCAGCACCATCTGGAGCGCTTGACAGCACAACTCTTCTTT. V is TRDV2 and J is TRDJ2, with D unresolved. The CDR3 contains 20 residues. Germline V CDR1 and CDR2: GEAIGNYY, EKD.

As regards this clone: A far larger clone is just one base off, so this is likely a read error. Within the sample, other DNA sequences also encode this same CDR3. V gene TRDV2 combines with J gene TRDJ1; 8 bases align to TRDD3. This CDR3 is 19 amino acids long. The ends lost 0 bases at V and 0 bases at J; junction bases unmatched: 14. Per the germline V gene, CDR1 is GEAIGNYY and CDR2 is EKD. CDR3 sequence (DNA): TGTGCCTGTGACACCATGAGTCTGGGGGACACGGAGTACACCGATAAACTCATCTTT. It encodes CACDTMSLGDTEYTDKLIF.

About this clone: This likely came from a read error, as a far larger clone is one base away. CDR3 sequence: CACDTVLGVPSPAGYWDTRQMFF. For the CDR3, the DNA is TGTGCCTGTGACACCGTCCTGGGGGTTCCCAGCCCTGCAGGCTACTGGGACACCCGACAGATGTTTTTC. The rearrangement joins TRDV2 to TRDJ3, with 7 nucleotides matching TRDD3. From germline, CDR1 is GEAIGNYY and CDR2 EKD. CDR3 length: 23 amino acids. The V and J ends lost 0 bases and 3 bases, in that order; junction bases with no gene match: 22.

The table lists this clone with a few counts. This probably arose from a read error, given a far larger clone one base away. The chain uses TRDV2 and TRDJ3; 12 nucleotides line up with TRDD3. The CDR3 runs to 20 residues. The germline V gene encodes CDR1 GEAIGNYY and CDR2 EKD. In nucleotides, the CDR3 is TGTGCCTGTGACACCGTACTGGGGGATACTCACTCCTGGGGCACCCGACAGATGTTTTTC. Amino acid sequence: CACDTVLGDTHSWGTRQMFF.

This clone appeared a few times. This rearrangement joins TRDV2 to TRDJ1, with 10 bases matching TRDD3. The CDR3 extends over 15 amino acids. The trim removed 4 bases at V and 3 bases at J, leaving 7 bases unmatched. CDR1 GEAIGNYY and CDR2 EKD come from the germline V gene. CDR3 sequence reads: CACDLWGIEADKLIF. Written as DNA, the CDR3 is TGTGCCTGTGATCTCTGGGGGATAGAGGCCGATAAACTCATCTTT.